Shown below are 9 T cell receptor beta chains from a single sample sequenced in a study of cytomegalovirus exposure and HLA in healthy donors. 13 Jbeta primers and 60 Vbeta primers were used for the PCR. Produced via immunoSEQ multiplex PCR; TCRdb's table is partial and in-frame only. The data hold some 120,000 clones, with around 74% observed a single time. Sequenced: PBMCs. These receptors were taken from a woman under 30 in good health and CMV-seronegative.

This clone was seen a few times. The rearrangement joins TRBV27 to TRBJ2-1; D not certain. The CDR3 covers 13 residues. The germline V and J ends were trimmed by 2 bases and 4 bases, with 6 bases remaining between them. Germline V CDR1 and CDR2: MNHEY, SMNVEV (reference sequence). CDR3 DNA: TGTGCCAGCAGTTTAGGGCAGTACAATGAGCAGTTCTTC. Protein: CASSLGQYNEQFF.

The chain has TRBV6-1 and TRBJ2-7, with a possible D match to TRBD1 (5 bases). Deletions cut 5 bases from V and 2 bases from J, with 16 bases between. Looked up from germline, CDR1 is MNHNS and CDR2 is SASEGT. This CDR3 has 15 amino acids. The CDR3 here is CASSTSVQAPYEQYF. Written as DNA, the CDR3 is TGTGCCAGCAGTACCTCAGTACAGGCGCCCTACGAGCAGTACTTC.

Here the CDR3 reads CASSEDRGNTEAFF. DNA of the CDR3: TGTGCCAGCAGTGAAGACAGGGGAAACACTGAAGCTTTCTTT. J is TRBJ1-1 and V is TRBV6-1; 7 bases map to TRBD1. The CDR3 has 14 amino acids. Germline V gene sequence: CDR1 MNHNS, CDR2 SASEGT. The junction had 1 base not matched to a gene; V was cut back by 1 base and J by 2 bases.

This clone has more than one count but fewer than ten. The CDR3 nucleotides are TGTGCCAGCAGCCCAGGGGCTGGGGTCTATGGCTACACCTTC. This gives the protein CASSPGAGVYGYTF. The chain couples TRBV7-3 to TRBJ1-2, with D tentatively TRBD1 (6 bases). Germline lookup yields CDR1 SGHTA and CDR2 FQGTGA. V gave up 5 bases and J gave up 4 bases, with 14 bases separating them. This CDR3 has 14 residues.

The V and J genes are TRBV14 and TRBJ2-1, with TRBD1 as a possible D gene (6 bases). The germline V gene encodes CDR1 SGHDN and CDR2 FVKESK. The CDR3 sequence is 12 residues long. Deletions cut 5 bases from V and 8 bases from J, with 10 bases between. Here the CDR3 DNA reads TGTGCCAGCAGCGTACAGGGTGATGAGCAGTTCTTC. Protein product: CASSVQGDEQFF.

Concerning this clone itself: One end of the junction fails to match germline, which may point to a read error. The chain joins TRBV6-1 to TRBJ1-4, with TRBD1 matching over 12 bases. This CDR3 contains 14 residues. Germline CDR1 and CDR2: MNHNS and SASEGT. In nucleotides, the CDR3 is TGTGCCAGCAGTGAAGGGGACAGGGGGCCTTACAAGCCTTTT. Translation: CASSEGDRGPYKPF.

The rearrangement joins TRBV6-6 to TRBJ2-5; 7 bases map to TRBD1. After removal of 5 bases from V and 1 base from J, the junction contained 4 bases not matched to a gene. This CDR3 is built from 14 residues. Per germline, CDR1 MNHNY and CDR2 SVGAGI (reference sequence). The DNA for the CDR3 is TGTGCCAGCAGTGACAACAGGGGCCAAGAGACCCAGTACTTC. It is translated as CASSDNRGQETQYF.

V is TRBV19 and J is TRBJ1-1; maybe TRBD1 (6 bases). Germline assignment: CDR1 LNHDA and CDR2 SQIVND (reference sequence). This CDR3 is built from 15 residues. V was trimmed by 5 bases and J by 4 bases, leaving 17 bases between them. The CDR3 loop is CASSVLQGRGTEAFF. CDR3 nucleotides: TGTGCCAGTAGTGTCCTGCAGGGGAGAGGCACTGAAGCTTTCTTT.

This clone was found once. The chain is built from TRBV27 and TRBJ2-3; 13 bases are shared with TRBD2. CDR3 length equals 19 residues. The germline CDR1 and CDR2 sequences are MNHEY and SMNVEV (reference sequence). V shed 3 bases, J shed 2 bases, and the junction held 11 bases outside the gene matches. The chain's CDR3 is CASSFLPLGLAGATDTQYF. In DNA, the CDR3 is TGTGCCAGCAGTTTTCTACCCCTCGGACTAGCGGGGGCCACAGATACGCAGTATTTT.